The following is a TCR beta chain sequence with its context. Its antigen has not been determined. There are no base qualities to consult, and no much larger clone falls within one base. Libraries came from the immunoSEQ multiplex PCR assay. On the authors' methods: A statistical classification framework was built to diagnose cytomegalovirus status from the catalog of TCR beta chain sequences. Here the immuneACCESS table is served through TCRdb, limited to in-frame sequences with V and J called. Missing clones are a known gap in these copies; in checked studies unresolved V genes cover under half, and the rest lacks a known reason. From that table come the V and J calls and clone size; the DNA was used to work out D and trimming. In all, the sample holds hundreds of thousands of clones, and roughly nine tenths of those were seen once. The ten largest account for around 11% of the sample. The donors belonged to the validation cohort of around 110 subjects, which was separate from the roughly 670-subject first cohort.

V was cut back by 0 bases and J by 8 bases, leaving a gap of 7 bases between them. The CDR3 measures 11 amino acids from cysteine to phenylalanine. The read is trimmed to its CDR3 DNA, 33 bases read in frame from base 1. The germline V gene (reference sequence) sets CDR1 to DFQATT and CDR2 to SNEGSKA. The data derive from a study of cytomegalovirus exposure and HLA in healthy donors (dated by TCRdb to the late 2010s). Some background on the complete study: According to a later analysis, the roughly 120 validation repertoires were produced on the same platform as the roughly 600 repertoires of the first cohort. The aim of the study was to test whether cataloging public T cell receptors could identify signatures of past pathogen exposure. A separate validation cohort of about 110 different subjects was used in addition to the roughly 700-subject first cohort. To predict cytomegalovirus infection status, the study brought together high-throughput TCR immunosequencing, statistical association of individual TCRs with disease status, and machine learning.

Results the study describes overall, beyond this receptor: Across donors, most TCR sequences were observed very rarely, whereas some public TCRs were present in many individuals. In both the original and validation cohorts, the classifier was reported to diagnose cytomegalovirus status with high specificity and sensitivity. In the study, 150 to 200 TCR beta chains were listed as associated with cytomegalovirus. A later analysis lacked HLA typing for the validation cohort, so it scored co-occurrence in that cohort across all 120 repertoires. In a later analysis, TCRs clustered in the first cohort were found to also tend to co-occur in the approximately 120 validation repertoires, with 94% of cluster scores above 0. The authors suggested that the approach could potentially be generalized to other disease states and immunological phenotypes. In vitro tests confirmed that a few of the cytomegalovirus-associated TCR beta chains recognize cytomegalovirus antigens.

The sequence links TRBV20-1 to TRBJ1-2; TRBD1 might be the D gene, on 5 matching bases. Material: PBMCs. This clonotype was obtained from a man aged 18 to 30 in good health and CMV-seropositive. The sequenced DNA: TGCAGTGCTAGAGATCCAGGGGGCTACACCTTC. Its protein reads: CSARDPGGYTF.